This T cell receptor (beta chain) was obtained from a study of CD4 T cells in relation to SARS-CoV-2 and coronaviruses. Across the whole study: Controls used an HIV-1 Nef peptide pool or no peptide.

The germline V and J ends were trimmed by 4 bases and 4 bases, with 4 bases remaining between them. The CDR3 loop spans 12 amino acids. The germline V gene has CDR1 ENHRY and CDR2 SYGVKD. TCRdb keeps only in-frame clones here, not all; method: immunoSEQ multiplex PCR. The sample has roughly 18,000 clones, over 70% seen once. Remarks on this clone: Its antigen remains unidentified.

CD4+ T cells from unexposed donors were obtained before the COVID-19 pandemic (2011-2018). After about ten days of culture, CD4+ T cells were isolated. Each well had a few million PBMCs in around 5% human AB serum with IL-2. The sequence was collected from a human donor in good health. The V call is TRBV10-3, the J call TRBJ2-2, with D unresolved. The sample consisted of CD4+ T cells from PBMCs, cultured in vitro. The CDR3 DNA sequence: TGTGCCATCAGTGGGGGCACCGGGGAGCTGTTTTTT. Translating it yields CAISGGTGELFF.